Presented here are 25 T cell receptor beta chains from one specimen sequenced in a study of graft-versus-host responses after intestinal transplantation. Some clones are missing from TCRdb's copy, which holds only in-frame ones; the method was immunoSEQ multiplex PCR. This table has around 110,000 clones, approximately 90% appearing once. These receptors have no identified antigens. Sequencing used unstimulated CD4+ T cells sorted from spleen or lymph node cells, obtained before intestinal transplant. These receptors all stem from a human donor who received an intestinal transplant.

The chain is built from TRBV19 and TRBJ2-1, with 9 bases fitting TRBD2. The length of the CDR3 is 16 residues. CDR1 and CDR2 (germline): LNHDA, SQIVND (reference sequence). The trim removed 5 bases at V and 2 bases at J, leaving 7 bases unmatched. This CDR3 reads CASSYSGSGAYNEQFF. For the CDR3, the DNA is TGTGCCAGTAGTTATAGCGGGAGTGGAGCCTACAATGAGCAGTTCTTC.

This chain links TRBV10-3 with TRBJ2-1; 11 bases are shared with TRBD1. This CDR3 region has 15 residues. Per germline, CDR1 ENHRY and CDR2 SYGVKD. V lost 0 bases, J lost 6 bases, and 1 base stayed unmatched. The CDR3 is CAISESGTGGNEQFF. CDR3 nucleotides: TGTGCCATCAGTGAGTCGGGGACAGGGGGCAATGAGCAGTTCTTC.

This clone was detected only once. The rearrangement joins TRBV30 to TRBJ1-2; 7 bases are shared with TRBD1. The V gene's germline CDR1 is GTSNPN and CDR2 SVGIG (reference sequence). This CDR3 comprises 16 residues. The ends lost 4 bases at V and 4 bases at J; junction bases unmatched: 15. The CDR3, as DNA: TGTGCCTGGATCTCGGCGTTGAAAGGGACAGCCTATGGCTACACCTTC. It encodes CAWISALKGTAYGYTF.

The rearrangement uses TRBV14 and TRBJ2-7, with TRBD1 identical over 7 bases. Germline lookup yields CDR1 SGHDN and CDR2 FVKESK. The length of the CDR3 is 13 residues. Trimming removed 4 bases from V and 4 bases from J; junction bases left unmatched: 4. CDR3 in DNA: TGTGCCAGCAGCCTTACAGGGGAGTACGAGCAGTACTTC. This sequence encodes CASSLTGEYEQYF.

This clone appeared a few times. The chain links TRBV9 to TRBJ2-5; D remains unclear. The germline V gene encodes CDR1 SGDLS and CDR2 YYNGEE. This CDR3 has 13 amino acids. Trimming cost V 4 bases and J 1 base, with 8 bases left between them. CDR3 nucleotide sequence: TGTGCCAGCAGCCCGACAATCCAAGAGACCCAGTACTTC. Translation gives CASSPTIQETQYF.

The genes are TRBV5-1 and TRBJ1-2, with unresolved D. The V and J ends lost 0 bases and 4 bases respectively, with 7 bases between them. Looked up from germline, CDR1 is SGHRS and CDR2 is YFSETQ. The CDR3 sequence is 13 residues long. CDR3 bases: TGCGCCAGCAGCTTGGGGCAGTTCTATGGCTACACCTTC. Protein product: CASSLGQFYGYTF.

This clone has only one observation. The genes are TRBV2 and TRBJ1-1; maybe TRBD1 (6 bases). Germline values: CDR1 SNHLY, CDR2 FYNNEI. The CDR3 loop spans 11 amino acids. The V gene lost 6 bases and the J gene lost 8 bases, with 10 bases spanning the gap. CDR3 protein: CASSPGVEAFF. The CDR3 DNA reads TGTGCCAGCAGCCCAGGGGTGGAAGCTTTCTTT.

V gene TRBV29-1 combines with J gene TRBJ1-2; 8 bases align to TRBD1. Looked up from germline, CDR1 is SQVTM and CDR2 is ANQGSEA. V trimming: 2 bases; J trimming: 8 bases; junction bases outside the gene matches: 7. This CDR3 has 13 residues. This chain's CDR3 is CSVELDRGQGYTF. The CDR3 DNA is TGCAGCGTTGAACTAGACAGGGGCCAAGGCTACACCTTC.

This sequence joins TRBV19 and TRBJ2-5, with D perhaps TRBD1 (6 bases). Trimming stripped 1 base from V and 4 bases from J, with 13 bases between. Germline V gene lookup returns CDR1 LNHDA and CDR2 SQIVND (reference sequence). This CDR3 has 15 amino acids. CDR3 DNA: TGTGCCAGTAGTATAGTTGGGCAGGGGCGAGAGACCCAGTACTTC. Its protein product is CASSIVGQGRETQYF.

The chain's CDR3 is CASSVHRFYEQYF. CDR3 nucleotide sequence: TGTGCCAGCAGTGTGCATCGGTTTTACGAGCAGTACTTC. J is TRBJ2-7 and V is TRBV6-1; no clear D. The V gene lost 4 bases and the J gene lost 4 bases, with 11 bases spanning the gap. CDR1 and CDR2 from the germline V gene are MNHNS and SASEGT. The CDR3 totals 13 residues.

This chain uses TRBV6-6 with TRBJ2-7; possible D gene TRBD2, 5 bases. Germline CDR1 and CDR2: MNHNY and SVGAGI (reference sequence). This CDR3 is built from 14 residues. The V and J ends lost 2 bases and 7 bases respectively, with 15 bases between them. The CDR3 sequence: CASSYPATGWEQYF. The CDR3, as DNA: TGTGCCAGCAGTTACCCAGCGACGGGGTGGGAGCAGTACTTC.

This CDR3 reads CASSPSASGNEQFF. CDR3 nucleotides: TGTGCCAGCTCACCTTCGGCTAGCGGTAATGAGCAGTTCTTC. V gene TRBV18 combines with J gene TRBJ2-1, with 7 bases fitting TRBD2. The CDR3 is made up of 14 amino acids. The trim removed 3 bases at V and 7 bases at J, leaving 6 bases unmatched. Germline V gene lookup returns CDR1 KGHSH and CDR2 LQKENI. Supplemented by reference TRBV18 and TRBJ2-1, the full variable domain reads NAGVMQNPRHLVRRRGQEARLRCSPMKGHSHVYWYRQLPEEGLKFMVYLQKENIIDESGMPKERFSAEFPKEGPSILRIQQVVRGDSAAYFCASSPSASGNEQFFGPGTRLTVL.

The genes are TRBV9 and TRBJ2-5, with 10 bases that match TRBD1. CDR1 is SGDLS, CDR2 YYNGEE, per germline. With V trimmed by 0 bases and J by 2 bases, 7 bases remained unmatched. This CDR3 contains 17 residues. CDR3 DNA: TGTGCCAGCAGCGTAGGGGCCGGGACAGGGGTACAAGAGACCCAGTACTTC. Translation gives CASSVGAGTGVQETQYF. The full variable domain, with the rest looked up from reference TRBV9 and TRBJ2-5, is DSGVTQTPKHLITATGQRVTLRCSPRSGDLSVYWYQQSLDQGLQFLIQYYNGEERAKGNILERFSAQQFPDLHSELNLSSLELGDSALYFCASSVGAGTGVQETQYFGPGTRLLVL.

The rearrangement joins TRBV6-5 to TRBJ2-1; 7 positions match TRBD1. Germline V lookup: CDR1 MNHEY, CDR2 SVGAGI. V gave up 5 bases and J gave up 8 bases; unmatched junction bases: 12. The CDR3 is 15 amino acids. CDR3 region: CASSKSSGTVYEQFF. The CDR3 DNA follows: TGTGCCAGCAGTAAATCCTCCGGGACAGTTTATGAGCAGTTCTTC.

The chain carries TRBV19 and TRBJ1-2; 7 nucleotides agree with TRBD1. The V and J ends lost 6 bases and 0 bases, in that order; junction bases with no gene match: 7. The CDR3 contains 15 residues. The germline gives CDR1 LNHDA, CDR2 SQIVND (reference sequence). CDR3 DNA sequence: TGTGCCAGTAGCACTCCCGGGACAGCTAACTATGGCTACACCTTC. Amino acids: CASSTPGTANYGYTF.

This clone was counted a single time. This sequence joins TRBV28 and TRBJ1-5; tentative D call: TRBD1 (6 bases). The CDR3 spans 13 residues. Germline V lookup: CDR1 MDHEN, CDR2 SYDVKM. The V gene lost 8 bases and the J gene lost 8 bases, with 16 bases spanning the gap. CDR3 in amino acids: CASGSGVGEPQHF. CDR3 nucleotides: TGTGCCAGCGGTTCAGGGGTAGGAGAGCCCCAGCATTTT. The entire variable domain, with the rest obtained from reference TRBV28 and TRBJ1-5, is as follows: DVKVTQSSRYLVKRTGEKVFLECVQDMDHENMFWYRQDPGLGLRLIYFSYDVKMKEKGDIPEGYSVSREKKERFSLILESASTNQTSMYLCASGSGVGEPQHFGDGTRLSIL.

The CDR3 reads CASSRTGGRNTGELFF. The CDR3 DNA follows: TGTGCCAGCAGTCGTACAGGGGGCCGGAACACCGGGGAGCTGTTTTTT. The chain uses TRBV28 and TRBJ2-2; 9 positions match TRBD1. Germline V CDR1 and CDR2: MDHEN, SYDVKM. V shed 5 bases and J 1 base; nucleotides not matched to a gene: 5. The CDR3 has 16 amino acids.

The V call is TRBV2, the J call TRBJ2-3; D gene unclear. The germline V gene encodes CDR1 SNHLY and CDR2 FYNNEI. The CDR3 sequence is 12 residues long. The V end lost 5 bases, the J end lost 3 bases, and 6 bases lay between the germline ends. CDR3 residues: CASSFYTDTQYF. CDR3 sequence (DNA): TGTGCCAGCAGTTTCTATACAGATACGCAGTATTTT. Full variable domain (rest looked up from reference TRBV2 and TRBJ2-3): EPEVTQTPSHQVTQMGQEVILRCVPISNHLYFYWYRQILGQKVEFLVSFYNNEISEKSEIFDDQFSVERPDGSNFTLKIRSTKLEDSAMYFCASSFYTDTQYFGPGTRLTVL.

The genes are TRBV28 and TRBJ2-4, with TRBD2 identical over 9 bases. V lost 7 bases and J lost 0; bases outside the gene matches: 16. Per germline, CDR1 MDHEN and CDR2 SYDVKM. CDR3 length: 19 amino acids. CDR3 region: CASNDDRGRAGIAKNIQYF. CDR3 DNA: TGTGCCAGCAATGACGATCGCGGGAGGGCGGGGATAGCCAAAAACATTCAGTACTTC.

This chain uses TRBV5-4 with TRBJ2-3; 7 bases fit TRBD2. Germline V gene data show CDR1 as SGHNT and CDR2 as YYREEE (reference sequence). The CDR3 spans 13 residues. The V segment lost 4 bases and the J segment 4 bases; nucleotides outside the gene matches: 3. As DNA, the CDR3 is TGTGCCAGCAGCGAACTAGCGTCAGATACGCAGTATTTT. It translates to CASSELASDTQYF.

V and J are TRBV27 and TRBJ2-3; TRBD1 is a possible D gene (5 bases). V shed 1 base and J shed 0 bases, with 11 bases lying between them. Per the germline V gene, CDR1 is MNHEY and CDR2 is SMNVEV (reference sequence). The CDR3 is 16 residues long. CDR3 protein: CASSLLAGSSTDTQYF. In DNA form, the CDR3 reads TGTGCCAGCAGTTTATTGGCAGGGTCTAGCACAGATACGCAGTATTTT.

Here the CDR3 reads CASSPGVGGVGELFF. Here the CDR3 DNA reads TGCGCCAGCAGCCCGGGTGTCGGAGGGGTCGGGGAGCTGTTTTTT. This chain uses TRBV5-1 with TRBJ2-2, with D perhaps TRBD2 (6 bases). The CDR3 spans 15 residues. Trimming stripped 4 bases from V and 7 bases from J, with 17 bases between. CDR1 and CDR2 (germline): SGHRS, YFSETQ.

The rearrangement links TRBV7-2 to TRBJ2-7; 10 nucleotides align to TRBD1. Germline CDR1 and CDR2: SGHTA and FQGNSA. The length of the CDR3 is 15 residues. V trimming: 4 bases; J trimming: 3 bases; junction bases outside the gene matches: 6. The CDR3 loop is CASSWDRGSFYEQYF. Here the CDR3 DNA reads TGTGCCAGCAGCTGGGACAGGGGTAGTTTCTACGAGCAGTACTTC.

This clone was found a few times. The CDR3 sequence is CASSLVVRDTEAFF. CDR3 coding DNA: TGCGCCAGCAGCTTGGTGGTACGGGACACTGAAGCTTTCTTT. V is TRBV5-1 and J is TRBJ1-1; D remains unclear. Germline CDR1 and CDR2: SGHRS and YFSETQ. The CDR3 is 14 amino acids. V was clipped by 0 bases and J by 3 bases, with 9 bases between them.

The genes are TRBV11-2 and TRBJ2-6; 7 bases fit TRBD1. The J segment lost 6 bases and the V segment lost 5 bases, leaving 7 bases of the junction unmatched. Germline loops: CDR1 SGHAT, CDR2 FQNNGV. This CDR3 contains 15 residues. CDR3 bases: TGTGCCAGCAGCCGACGACAGGGTGAGGCCAACGTCCTGACTTTC. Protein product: CASSRRQGEANVLTF.